This T cell receptor beta chain appears in the sequencing data of a study of blood T cell repertoires in COVID-19. This clone was seen just once. CDR1 is SGHAT, CDR2 FQNNGV, per germline. The CDR3 spans 15 residues. V dropped 0 bases and J dropped 9; count of bases not matched to a gene: 5. As originally analysed: Reference gene primer amplification yielded estimated nucleated cell counts. Sequencing used immunoSEQ multiplex PCR; TCRdb keeps in-frame clones, though not all of them. V and J calls and clone size are given by that table; D and trimming were obtained from the DNA. The profile covers nearly 350,000 clones, with roughly 90% appearing a single time and about 0.93% taken by the ten largest.

The sequenced sample consisted of PBMCs or T cells enriched from blood (not recorded which). The sequence was collected from a woman aged 25-40 years who had recovered from COVID-19. The V call is TRBV11-2, the J call TRBJ2-5; 12 bases agree with TRBD2. The CDR3 nucleotides read TGTGCCAGCAGCTTAGAAGGACTAGCGGGGCTACCCCAGTACTTC. This codes for CASSLEGLAGLPQYF.